Listed here are 15 T cell receptor beta chains from one sample, sequenced in a study of tumor-infiltrating lymphocytes in primary liver carcinoma. The source of the blood RNA was unsorted whole blood, and germline DNA was extracted as well. Synthesis of TCR beta cDNA was carried out from about 0.55 ug total RNA with a constant-region primer. Library construction for TCR beta comprised three nested multiplex PCR rounds performed with slightly modified ARM-PCR. PCR rounds one and two used TRBV1-TRBV30 forward primers with a C-beta reverse primer for 10 cycles each. Each CDR3 protein is one row after TCRdb ran MiXCR on the multiplex PCR reads. Of 310,000 or so distinct CDR3 sequences listed, about 61% are singletons. The sample was peripheral blood. Source of these receptors: a middle-aged man with primary liver carcinoma and hepatitis B virus infection.

Concerning this clonotype itself: A much larger clonotype is one base distant, so this may be a read error. The J gene is TRBJ1-1, the V gene TRBV6-1; D not certain. V lost 5 bases and J lost 2, with 9 bases in between. Germline CDR1 is MNHNS and CDR2 is SASEGT. The CDR3 loop spans 13 amino acids. The CDR3 coding sequence is TGTGCCAGCAGTATCTCACTCAACACTGAAGCTTTCTTT. It yields the protein CASSISLNTEAFF.

This clonotype turned up a few times. This chain connects TRBV4-3 to TRBJ2-7; D might be TRBD1 (6 bases). Trimming took off 0 bases at V and 0 bases at J, with 9 bases between the two ends. The V gene's germline CDR1 is LGHNA and CDR2 YSLEER. This CDR3 has 15 amino acids. As DNA, the CDR3 is TGCGCCAGCAGCCAAGAACAGGGTAGCTCCTACGAGCAGTACTTC. It is translated as CASSQEQGSSYEQYF.

Concerning this clonotype itself: A single base separates this from a much larger clone, so it may be a read error. V gene TRBV12-3 or TRBV12-4 combines with J gene TRBJ2-5, with D tentatively TRBD2 (6 bases). The CDR3 contains 15 residues. CDR3 nucleotides: TGTGGCAGCAGTTTCGGGGGACTGACTCAAGAGACCCAGTACTTC. Translated, it gives CGSSFGGLTQETQYF.

Concerning this clonotype: A much larger clonotype is one base distant, so this may be a read error. The chain recombines TRBV12-3 or TRBV12-4 with TRBJ1-2; a weak D match, TRBD1 (5 bases). This CDR3 region has 14 residues. Trimming removed 10 bases from V and 8 bases from J, with 23 bases in between. This CDR3 is CANGESGFGGGYTF. CDR3 in DNA: TGTGCCAACGGCGAGTCGGGATTTGGGGGAGGCTACACCTTC.

This clonotype was observed once. It may be a read error: a sequence one base away is much more abundant. The J gene is TRBJ2-1, the V gene TRBV6-5; 7 bases are a match to TRBD2. The CDR3 runs 15 residues. CDR1 and CDR2 from the germline V gene are MNHEY and SVGAGI. The CDR3 coding sequence is TGTGCCAGCAGTTATAACGGGGGAGGGTTAAATGTGCAGTTCTTC. Translated: CASSYNGGGLNVQFF.

The V call is TRBV7-9, the J call TRBJ2-1; D gene uncertain. This CDR3 is built from 11 residues. Trimming cost V 5 bases and J 8 bases, with 7 bases left between them. CDR1 and CDR2 (germline): SEHNR, FQNEAQ (reference sequence). CDR3 protein: CASSPQDEQFF. The CDR3 DNA is TGTGCCAGCAGCCCCCAAGATGAGCAGTTCTTC.

As for this clonotype: Being one base from a much bigger clone, this may be a read error. In nucleotides, the CDR3 is TGCGCCAGCAGCCAAGCCGTAGGTCTAGCCCTCCAAGAGGCCCAGTACTTC. It specifies CASSQAVGLALQEAQYF. This rearrangement joins TRBV4-3 to TRBJ2-5; D perhaps matches TRBD2 (5 bases). This CDR3 is 17 amino acids long. From germline, CDR1 is LGHNA and CDR2 YSLEER.

Remarks on this clonotype: The junction departs from the called germline gene at one end, perhaps through a read error. The rearrangement joins TRBV10-3 to TRBJ2-3; unclear D gene. The CDR3 consists of 12 residues. Germline V gene lookup returns CDR1 ENHRY and CDR2 SYGVKD. This chain's CDR3 is CATSEPADTQYF. The CDR3 DNA follows: TGTGCCACCAGTGAGCCCGCGGATACGCAGTATTTT.

In regard to this clonotype: A read error is possible here, since a much larger clone lies one base away. The rearrangement uses TRBV4-1 and TRBJ1-3, with D possibly TRBD1 on 6 matching bases. Looked up from germline, CDR1 is MGHRA and CDR2 is YSYEKL. The CDR3 runs 14 residues. As DNA, the CDR3 is TGCGCCAGCAGCCTTAGGGGGTCTGGAAACACCATGTATTTT. Encoded protein: CASSLRGSGNTMYF.

Points on this clonotype: This may arise from a read error, as a much more abundant clone is one base away. The gene calls are TRBV5-1 and TRBJ2-7; D unresolved. The CDR3 covers 13 residues. CDR1 SGHRS and CDR2 YFSETQ come from the germline V gene. The CDR3 region has the DNA TGCGCCAGCGGCTTGCTGGGTAGCTACGAGCAGTACTTC. Translation: CASGLLGSYEQYF.

In this sample, this clonotype turned up once. A read error may produce the germline difference seen at one junction end. The chain couples TRBV4-2 to TRBJ2-5; tentative D call: TRBD1 (6 bases). The CDR3 extends over 14 amino acids. From germline, CDR1 is LGHNA and CDR2 YNFKEQ. The DNA for the CDR3 is TGTGCCAACAGCGTGGGACAAGCGGTCGAAACCCAGTACTTC. Translation gives CANSVGQAVETQYF.

Note on this clonotype: A much larger clone differs from this one at a single base, so this may be a read error. No conserved phenylalanine or tryptophan ends this CDR3, so it is likely a read error. V and J are TRBV12-3 or TRBV12-4 and TRBJ2-3; maybe TRBD1 (7 bases). The V end lost 5 bases, the J end lost 6 bases, and 18 bases lay between the germline ends. CDR3 length equals 15 residues. The CDR3 region has the DNA TGTGCCAGCAGTCCGCCCGACAGGGCGGGGGATACGCAGTATTCT. It yields the protein CASSPPDRAGDTQYS.

The genes are TRBV6-1 and TRBJ2-1; 8 bases map to TRBD2. Germline V gene data show CDR1 as MNHNS and CDR2 as SASEGT. The CDR3 sequence is 15 residues long. Losses at the gene ends were 4 bases for V and 5 bases for J; bases not matched to a gene: 7. CDR3 amino acids: CASSATSGQNNEQFF. The CDR3 DNA is TGTGCCAGCAGTGCCACTAGCGGACAAAACAATGAGCAGTTCTTC.

The V gene is TRBV11-1, the J gene TRBJ2-7; the D gene could be TRBD1 or TRBD2 (5 bases each). Trimming cost V 5 bases and J 2 bases, with 13 bases left between them. There are 14 residues in the CDR3. From germline, CDR1 is SGHAT and CDR2 FQDESV (reference sequence). CDR3: CASSTWGNTYEQYF. In DNA, the CDR3 is TGTGCCAGCAGCACATGGGGGAACACCTACGAGCAGTACTTC. The variable domain in full, completed from reference TRBV11-1 and TRBJ2-7, reads EAEVAQSPRYKITEKSQAVAFWCDPISGHATLYWYRQILGQGPELLVQFQDESVVDDSQLPKDRFSAERLKGVDSTLKIQPAELGDSAMYLCASSTWGNTYEQYFGPGTRLTVT.

The V call is TRBV28, the J call TRBJ1-5; the match to TRBD1 covers 8 bases. CDR3 size: 14 residues. Per the germline V gene, CDR1 is MDHEN and CDR2 is SYDVKM. V lost 4 bases, J lost 11 bases, and 10 bases stayed unmatched. Here the CDR3 reads CASSSGTGVSTQHF. Written as DNA, the CDR3 is TGTGCCAGCAGTTCCGGGACAGGAGTTTCGACCCAGCATTTT. The variable domain in full, completed from reference TRBV28 and TRBJ1-5, reads DVKVTQSSRYLVKRTGEKVFLECVQDMDHENMFWYRQDPGLGLRLIYFSYDVKMKEKGDIPEGYSVSREKKERFSLILESASTNQTSMYLCASSSGTGVSTQHFGDGTRLSIL.